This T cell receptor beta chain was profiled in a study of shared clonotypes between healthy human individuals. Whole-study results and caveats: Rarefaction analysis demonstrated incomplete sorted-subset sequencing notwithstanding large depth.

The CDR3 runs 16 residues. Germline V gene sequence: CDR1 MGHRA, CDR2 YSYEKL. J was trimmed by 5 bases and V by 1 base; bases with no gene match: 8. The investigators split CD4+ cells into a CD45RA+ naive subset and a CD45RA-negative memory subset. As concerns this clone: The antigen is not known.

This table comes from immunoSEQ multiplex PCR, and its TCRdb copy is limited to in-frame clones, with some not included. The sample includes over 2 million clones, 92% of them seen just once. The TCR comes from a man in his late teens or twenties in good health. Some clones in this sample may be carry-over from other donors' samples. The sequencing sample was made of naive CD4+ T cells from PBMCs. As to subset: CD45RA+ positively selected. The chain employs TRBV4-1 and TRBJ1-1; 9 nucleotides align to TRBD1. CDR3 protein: CASSQGGTGLMTEAFF. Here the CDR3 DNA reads TGCGCCAGCAGCCAAGGGGGGACAGGGCTGATGACTGAAGCTTTCTTT.